This paragraph reports one TCR beta chain. Its matching antigen is unknown. One end of the junction fails to match germline, which may point to a read error. Primed by a sample-barcoded 5' primer and a J-beta primer mix, a second PCR proceeded for 7 to 11 cycles. TCRdb redid the calling of the 5' RACE reads with MiXCR, one entry per CDR3 protein. Among about 1,500,000 distinct CDR3 sequences listed, roughly 27% were seen once. This CDR3 has 15 residues. The germline V gene encodes CDR1 DFQATT and CDR2 SNEGSKA (reference sequence). This specimen comes from a study of blood T cells in healthy people across ages. In the study overall: Per two T cells, template switching captured roughly one barcoded beta molecule.

Study observations and caveats: Unsorted PBMC input precluded a conclusive naive versus antigen-experienced comparison. Per-million-T-cell TCR beta diversity fell roughly linearly with age. Samples with more naive T cells showed higher observed beta diversity.

Sequencing input: blood. The chain is built from TRBV20-1 and TRBJ2-3; D is possibly TRBD1 or TRBD2 (5 bases each). This clonotype originated in a woman aged 25 to 39 in good health. CDR3 sequence reads: CSARDPEGSTGTQYF. CDR3 nucleotide sequence: TGCAGTGCTAGAGATCCCGAGGGAAGCACAGGTACGCAGTATTTT.